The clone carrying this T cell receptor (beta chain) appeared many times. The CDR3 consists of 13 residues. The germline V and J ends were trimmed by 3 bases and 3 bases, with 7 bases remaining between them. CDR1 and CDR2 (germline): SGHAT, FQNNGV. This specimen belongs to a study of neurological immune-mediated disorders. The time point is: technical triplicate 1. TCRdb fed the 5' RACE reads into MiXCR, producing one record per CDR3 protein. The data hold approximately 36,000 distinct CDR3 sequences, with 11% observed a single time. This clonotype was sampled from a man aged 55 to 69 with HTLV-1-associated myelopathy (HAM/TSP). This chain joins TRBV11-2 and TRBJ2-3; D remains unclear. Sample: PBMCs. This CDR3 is CASSFAVTDTQYF. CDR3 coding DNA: TGTGCCAGCAGCTTTGCAGTAACAGATACGCAGTATTTT.